Following are 24 T cell receptor beta chains from one sample sequenced in a study of shared clonotypes between healthy human individuals. Repertoires were generated with immunoSEQ multiplex PCR, while TCRdb's copy carries only in-frame clones and drops some. The table shows 650,000 to 800,000 clones, with about 91% occurring only once. Naive CD8 cells were CD45RO-negative, positively selected for CCR7, excluding terminally differentiated effector memory CD45RA+ cells. The sample taken for sequencing was naive CD8+ T cells sorted from blood. These receptors were obtained from a man aged 30 to 45 in good health.

The chain is built from TRBV27 and TRBJ2-1; the match to TRBD1 covers 7 bases. The CDR3 sequence is 19 residues long. The germline CDR1 and CDR2 sequences are MNHEY and SMNVEV (reference sequence). V was pared by 3 bases and J by 0 bases, with 14 bases of the junction left unmatched. This chain's CDR3 is CASSFGSRGLESSYNEQFF. In DNA, the CDR3 is TGTGCCAGCAGTTTCGGAAGCAGGGGGTTAGAGAGCTCCTACAATGAGCAGTTCTTC.

This chain connects TRBV27 to TRBJ2-5, with D tentatively TRBD2 (6 bases). Trimming pared 3 bases from V and 4 bases from J, leaving 12 bases between. The germline V gene encodes CDR1 MNHEY and CDR2 SMNVEV (reference sequence). The CDR3 spans 14 residues. This chain's CDR3 is CASSFNAGRETQYF. Here the CDR3 DNA reads TGTGCCAGCAGTTTTAATGCGGGGAGAGAGACCCAGTACTTC.

The V gene is TRBV25-1, the J gene TRBJ2-1; D possibly corresponds to TRBD1 (5 bases). Germline loops: CDR1 MGHDK, CDR2 SYGVNS. Trimming pared 2 bases from V and 4 bases from J, leaving 15 bases between. There are 16 residues in the CDR3. The chain's CDR3 is CASSERQRSIYNEQFF. The CDR3 bases are TGTGCCAGCAGTGAACGACAGCGATCGATTTACAATGAGCAGTTCTTC.

The chain employs TRBV7-9 and TRBJ2-1, with a possible D match to TRBD1 (5 bases). Between the trimmed V and J ends, which lost 5 bases and 6 bases, there was a span of 8 bases. The germline V gene encodes CDR1 SEHNR and CDR2 FQNEAQ (reference sequence). This CDR3 is 12 amino acids long. CDR3 DNA sequence: TGTGCCAGCAGCGACCAGGGCAATGAGCAGTTCTTC. This translates into CASSDQGNEQFF.

The V gene is TRBV27, the J gene TRBJ2-3; maybe TRBD1 (5 bases). From germline, CDR1 is MNHEY and CDR2 SMNVEV (reference sequence). The length of the CDR3 is 13 residues. Trimming shortened V by 5 bases and J by 3 bases, and 9 bases separated the two germline ends. The CDR3 here is CASSIGETDTQYF. As DNA, the CDR3 is TGTGCCAGCAGTATAGGGGAAACAGATACGCAGTATTTT.

The chain has TRBV13 and TRBJ1-2, with 7 bases that match TRBD1. Germline assignment: CDR1 PRHDT and CDR2 FYEKMQ (reference sequence). The CDR3 consists of 14 residues. Unmatched junction bases numbered 4, after V lost 0 bases and J lost 6 bases. In DNA form, the CDR3 reads TGTGCCAGCAGCTTAGGCAAGGGGGCAGATGGCTACACCTTC. Translated: CASSLGKGADGYTF.

The chain recombines TRBV19 with TRBJ1-6; D perhaps matches TRBD1 (5 bases). CDR3 length: 12 residues. V lost 11 bases, J lost 8 bases, and 13 bases lay in between. In germline, CDR1 is LNHDA, CDR2 SQIVND (reference sequence). This CDR3 is CAGRRGDSPLHF. CDR3 DNA sequence: TGTGCCGGACGACGAGGGGATTCACCCCTCCACTTT. The full variable domain, rest sourced from reference TRBV19 and TRBJ1-6, is DGGITQSPKYLFRKEGQNVTLSCEQNLNHDAMYWYRQDPGQGLRLIYYSQIVNDFQKGDIAEGYSVSREKKESFPLTVTSAQKNPTAFYLCAGRRGDSPLHFGNGTRLTVT.

The chain carries TRBV9 and TRBJ2-1; D might be TRBD2 (6 bases). This CDR3 contains 15 residues. The germline gives CDR1 SGDLS, CDR2 YYNGEE. The ends were cut back, 3 bases at V and 3 bases at J, with 13 bases in the middle. The CDR3 loop is CASSANGGLYNEQFF. Here the CDR3 DNA reads TGTGCCAGCAGCGCGAACGGGGGACTCTACAATGAGCAGTTCTTC.

Remarks on this clone: The same CDR3 arises from other DNA sequences in this sample as well. The V call is TRBV9, the J call TRBJ2-1; no clear D gene. Trimming shortened V by 7 bases and J by 6 bases, and 5 bases separated the two germline ends. CDR1 and CDR2 from the germline V gene are SGDLS and YYNGEE. CDR3 length: 10 amino acids. CDR3: CASGGNEQFF. The CDR3 region has the DNA TGTGCCAGCGGTGGCAATGAGCAGTTCTTC.

V is TRBV9 and J is TRBJ2-7, with D possibly TRBD1 on 5 matching bases. Per the germline V gene, CDR1 is SGDLS and CDR2 is YYNGEE. The CDR3 runs 15 residues. The ends were cut back, 4 bases at V and 0 bases at J, with 14 bases in the middle. The CDR3 nucleotides are TGTGCCAGCAGCCCCAGGGATTCCCGCTCCTACGAGCAGTACTTC. Amino acid sequence: CASSPRDSRSYEQYF.

The CDR3 region has the DNA TGCGCCAGCAGCCAAGATTGGGGACAGGGGGAGGGAGCCTATGGCTACACCTTC. Protein product: CASSQDWGQGEGAYGYTF. The chain combines TRBV4-3 with TRBJ1-2; 11 positions agree with TRBD1. Per germline, CDR1 LGHNA and CDR2 YSLEER. V lost 0 bases and J lost 4; bases outside the gene matches: 10. The CDR3 sequence is 18 residues long.

The chain joins TRBV13 to TRBJ2-7, with 9 nucleotides matching TRBD2. This CDR3 has 15 amino acids. CDR1 and CDR2 from the germline V gene are PRHDT and FYEKMQ (reference sequence). V shed 4 bases, J shed 4 bases, and the junction held 8 bases outside the gene matches. The CDR3, as DNA: TGTGCCAGCAGCTCGTCGGGACTAGCAGAATACGAGCAGTACTTC. Encoded protein: CASSSSGLAEYEQYF.

V usage is TRBV9 and J usage is TRBJ2-2, with D perhaps being TRBD1 or TRBD2 (6 bases each). This CDR3 has 16 residues. The V end was cut by 3 bases, the J end by 5 bases, with 17 bases between. Germline-derived CDR1 and CDR2 are SGDLS and YYNGEE. CDR3 coding DNA: TGTGCCAGCAGCGAAGGGGGGCGTCAGTTGACCGGGGAGCTGTTTTTT. Translation: CASSEGGRQLTGELFF.

The J gene is TRBJ2-3, the V gene TRBV5-6; D remains unclear. The CDR3 sequence is 15 residues long. V was cut by 2 bases and J by 5 bases, with 15 bases left in between. The germline V gene has CDR1 SGHDT and CDR2 YYEEEE. The CDR3 loop is CASSFLSEAKDTQYF. The CDR3 nucleotides are TGTGCCAGCAGCTTTCTATCAGAGGCTAAAGATACGCAGTATTTT.

The V and J genes are TRBV10-1 and TRBJ2-1; TRBD2 matches 14 bases. The CDR3 sequence is 15 residues long. Germline lookup yields CDR1 WNHNN and CDR2 SYGVQD (reference sequence). J was trimmed by 8 bases and V by 5 bases; bases with no gene match: 5. This CDR3 is CASSLTSGRADEQFF. The CDR3 region has the DNA TGCGCCAGCAGTCTGACTAGCGGGAGGGCCGATGAGCAGTTCTTC.

The rearrangement uses TRBV7-9 and TRBJ1-4; D is perhaps TRBD1 (5 bases). This CDR3 has 14 amino acids. Germline CDR1 is SEHNR and CDR2 is FQNEAQ (reference sequence). The V end was cut by 1 base, the J end by 7 bases, with 10 bases between. The chain's CDR3 is CASSLVQGSEKLFF. The DNA of the CDR3 is TGTGCCAGCAGCTTAGTCCAGGGCAGTGAAAAACTGTTTTTT.

This clone was picked up one time. The gene calls are TRBV7-9 and TRBJ2-7; 8 nucleotides line up with TRBD2. Losses at the gene ends were 5 bases for V and 3 bases for J; bases not matched to a gene: 3. The CDR3 has 13 amino acids. The germline V gene encodes CDR1 SEHNR and CDR2 FQNEAQ (reference sequence). The CDR3 loop reads CASSPAGGYEQYF. The CDR3 bases are TGTGCCAGCAGCCCCGCGGGGGGCTACGAGCAGTACTTC.

V is TRBV5-6 and J is TRBJ1-1, with 9 bases fitting TRBD1. J lost 0 bases, V lost 2 bases, and 5 bases had no gene match. CDR1 is SGHDT and CDR2 is YYEEEE in the germline V gene. There are 16 residues in the CDR3. The CDR3 DNA reads TGTGCCAGCAGCTTCGGACAGGGGACCATGAACACTGAAGCTTTCTTT. This gives the protein CASSFGQGTMNTEAFF.

V gene TRBV7-6 combines with J gene TRBJ2-7; D perhaps matches TRBD2 (6 bases). This CDR3 comprises 14 residues. Germline CDR1 reads SGHVS; CDR2 reads FNYEAQ. V was shortened by 5 bases and J by 3 bases, with 14 bases between the two germline ends. CDR3 protein: CASSPRLGVYEQYF. The CDR3 region has the DNA TGTGCCAGCAGCCCCCGACTAGGTGTCTACGAGCAGTACTTC.

This clone was seen only once. This chain connects TRBV11-2 to TRBJ2-7, with unresolved D. This CDR3 comprises 15 residues. Germline CDR1 reads SGHAT; CDR2 reads FQNNGV. V was clipped by 5 bases and J by 2 bases, with 16 bases between them. The CDR3 is CASSPETTPTYEQYF. CDR3 coding DNA: TGTGCCAGCAGCCCTGAAACTACACCAACCTACGAGCAGTACTTC.

This clone was detected only once. V gene TRBV19 combines with J gene TRBJ2-4; no firm D call. The CDR3 contains 16 residues. CDR1 is LNHDA, CDR2 SQIVND, per germline (reference sequence). The ends were cut back, 2 bases at V and 1 base at J, with 12 bases in the middle. The CDR3 DNA reads as TGTGCCAGTAGTATACCAGAAGCTGAGGCCAAAAACATTCAGTACTTC. Translated: CASSIPEAEAKNIQYF.

This clone has a single count. The genes are TRBV7-6 and TRBJ2-1; D is uncertain. V was trimmed by 8 bases and J by 8 bases, leaving 13 bases between them. The CDR3 runs 12 residues. The germline V gene has CDR1 SGHVS and CDR2 FNYEAQ. CDR3 coding DNA: TGTGCCAGCTCGGAAGGTGGCTATGAGCAGTTCTTC. Its translation: CASSEGGYEQFF.

The CDR3 nucleotides read TGTGCCAGCAGTGTTACAGGGCTAGGCAATCAGCCCCAGCATTTT. Translating gives CASSVTGLGNQPQHF. This chain connects TRBV6-1 to TRBJ1-5, with a possible D match to TRBD1 (6 bases). The CDR3 extends over 15 amino acids. Trimming took 4 bases from V and 2 from J, leaving 12 bases between them. Germline loops: CDR1 MNHNS, CDR2 SASEGT.

This clone was observed a few times. The chain joins TRBV15 to TRBJ2-1, with a weak D call TRBD1 (5 bases). Germline CDR1 LNHNV, CDR2 YYDKDF (reference sequence). The CDR3 is 16 amino acids. The V end lost 4 bases, the J end lost 1 base, and 14 bases lay between the germline ends. The CDR3 DNA follows: TGTGCCACCAGCATCGAGCGTCCAGGGTCCTACAATGAGCAGTTCTTC. Its protein is CATSIERPGSYNEQFF.